The subject of this entry is one TCR beta chain. This record comes from a study of blood T cell repertoires in COVID-19. About the study: Specimens from acute and convalescent COVID-19 originated in the United States, Italy and Spain. Nucleic acid was either cDNA or gDNA, and it came from T cells, B-cell-depleted T cells, or PBMCs.

This CDR3 contains 17 residues. Trimming took 4 bases from V and 0 from J; bases not matched to a gene: 3. The germline V gene encodes CDR1 SGHTA and CDR2 FQGNSA. Original handling: Quantification of nucleated cells was approximated via reference gene primer amplification. Here immunoSEQ multiplex PCR was the method, and the copy in TCRdb shows in-frame clones only, minus some. D and trimming were read from the DNA, whereas the V and J calls and clone size are those reported in that table. Of 110,000 to 150,000 clones in the sample, 86% were seen once. Researchers sorted participants into cohorts using their self-reported clinical history.

Sequenced: PBMCs or T cells enriched from blood (not recorded which). The chain employs TRBV7-2 and TRBJ2-3; 14 nucleotides line up with TRBD2. The receptor was derived from a man aged 50-59 years who had recovered from COVID-19. This CDR3 reads CASSYGLAGGSTDTQYF. CDR3 bases: TGTGCCAGCAGCTACGGACTAGCGGGGGGAAGCACAGATACGCAGTATTTT.